The T cell receptor (beta chain) described here comes from a study of T cell responses to AZD1222 COVID-19 vaccine (TCRdb year 2021). In terms of the full investigation: AZD1222 recipients given second doses at about 4 weeks or at about 12 weeks were pooled, since spike-specific TCR depth and breadth were not found to differ between the two schedules. Trial participants were enrolled into age subgroups of 18-55, 56-69 and 70-plus years, which contained around 150, 29 and 61 TCR-sequenced participants, respectively. A total of 230 to 250 trial participants underwent TCR sequencing, of whom about 200 had received two doses of AZD1222 and some 25 had received two doses of the MenACWY control vaccine.

V lost 5 bases and J lost 6 bases, and the count of bases not matched to a germline gene is 4. Reading the germline V gene (reference sequence) gives CDR1 MNHEY and CDR2 SMNVEV. From the cysteine through the phenylalanine, the CDR3 covers 15 amino acids. Here the CDR3 DNA is all that survives: 45 bases in frame from base 1. The investigation overall reported the following: Because no day 14 peak-response samples were available, the repertoires could be characterized only after the peak T cell response. Spike-specific TCR breadth and depth rose significantly after two AZD1222 doses compared with day 0 and with MenACWY recipients. The whole spike protein was spanned by vaccine-associated CD4 TCRs, and dominant responses were seen in regions 160-218 and 743-854. Participants were mostly white British and included more females than males, and it was suggested by the authors that clonal diversity may have been underestimated. Reportedly, almost half of the unique spike-specific TCRs recognized epitopes lying outside the regions that are mutated in the B.1.351 and B.1.1.7 variants. Conclusions about previously exposed vaccinees are limited, since just a handful of AZD1222 recipients were seropositive for SARS-CoV-2 at baseline. In the small 56-69-year group, the increase in depth fell short of significance, most likely because of low power.

Notes on this clone: What this receptor recognizes is not known. No much larger clonotype is one base removed from it; base qualities were not supplied.

The sample's time point label, in plain terms: baseline before first vaccination. Vaccinee samples were obtained from the UK trials COV001 and COV002, which included a single-blind randomized controlled phase 2/3 trial of AZD1222 (ChAdOx1 nCoV-19) in healthy adults. For TCRbeta chain sequencing, PBMC samples were collected from trial participants at day 0 and at day 28 after the second dose. The CDR3 regions of human TCRbeta chains were analyzed by immunosequencing. Concerning the study's data processing: TCRs in the repertoires were compared against a reference library of SARS-CoV-2-specific TCRs that had been generated with the MIRA antigen-specificity platform. Breadth was defined as the fraction of unique TCRs that were SARS-CoV-2-associated, and depth was defined as the fraction of total T cells that were SARS-CoV-2-associated. Using the MIRA data, every spike-specific TCR was mapped to the spike region that the TCR reacted to and assigned to either a CD4 or a CD8 class. Log10-transformed breadth and depth values were compared by one-way ANOVA with Sidak's multiple comparisons tests. TCRdb stores this immuneACCESS table with in-frame sequences only. Part of the clones is absent; in the studies checked, under half of the shortfall reflects unresolved V genes, and no reason is known for the rest. The DNA was the basis for D and trimming; V, J and clone size are from that table. For this sample there are fewer than 200,000 clones; 90% to 95% appear just once. Of the sample, 2.6% falls within the top ten clones.

This chain joins TRBV27 to TRBJ2-7; TRBD2 agrees with 16 junctional bases. The TCR sequence derives from an adult in good health. This specimen was peripheral blood, taken on day 0 of AZD1222 vaccination. The CDR3 here reads CASSPGTSGRAEQYF. The sequenced DNA: TGTGCCAGCAGTCCTGGGACTAGCGGGAGGGCCGAGCAGTACTTC.